This TCR beta chain emerged from a study of cytomegalovirus exposure and HLA in healthy donors. Use of 60 Vbeta and 13 Jbeta primers characterized the PCR. Repertoires were generated with immunoSEQ multiplex PCR, while TCRdb's copy carries only in-frame clones and drops some. The repertoire holds around 140,000 clones, with 70% to 85% as singletons. CDR3 length equals 12 residues. CDR1 is SEHNR, CDR2 FQNEAQ, per germline (reference sequence). Material: PBMCs. This rearrangement joins TRBV7-9 to TRBJ2-5; 8 nucleotides agree with TRBD1. The J call is uncertain, as TRBJ2-7 better fits the DNA end. This clonotype was sampled from a woman in her 40s in good health and CMV-seronegative. CDR3 sequence (DNA): TGTGCCACCGGGACAGGACCCTACGAGCAGTACTTC. Its translation is CATGTGPYEQYF.